This TCR beta chain was sequenced for a study of OX40 agonist ivuxolimab in advanced cancers. General study findings and limits: Clones of CD4+ and CD8+ blood T cells grew by week 6 at doses of 0.1 to 3.0 mg/kg. Certain nonresponders likewise exhibited a low normalized T-cell clonal expansion. Expanded clones tended on average to be more numerous among CD8+ T cells than CD4+. The study did not work out the antigen specificity of the expanded peripheral T cells.

Generated by immunoSEQ multiplex PCR, the TCRdb table keeps only in-frame clones and is missing some. The table lists tens of thousands of clones, roughly 82% of them singletons. There are 13 residues in the CDR3. V lost 11 bases and J lost 8; bases outside the gene matches: 11. Germline CDR1 SNHLY, CDR2 FYNNEI. As for this clone: Antigen unknown.

The sequence came from an adult with an advanced solid tumor such as melanoma, head and neck, liver or kidney cancer. The sample in question was CD4+ or CD8+ T cells sorted from blood, obtained in a trial of the OX40 agonist ivuxolimab. The V call is TRBV2, the J call TRBJ2-7, with 11 nucleotides matching TRBD1. The CDR3 DNA is TGTGCCGGAGGGGGCGGGACAGGGGGTAAGCAGTACTTC. It specifies CAGGGGTGGKQYF.